This TCR beta chain originates from a study of beta chain features in type 1 diabetes. V dropped 0 bases and J dropped 3 bases, with 10 bases sitting between them. CDR3 length: 14 amino acids. CDR1 and CDR2 from the germline V gene are SGHRS and YFSETQ. With respect to this clone: The antigen remains unidentified.

Investigators reverse transcribed all isolated RNA, so they sequenced expressed TCRB transcripts. The repertoire was sequenced with immunoSEQ multiplex PCR; TCRdb's copy has only in-frame clones and lacks some. Among around 130,000 clones, approximately 9% were seen once, and the ten largest hold roughly 0.75%. Study results and caveats: Among patients with Type 1 diabetes, TCRB CDR3s were moderately but significantly shorter in every one of the four CD4+ subsets. Type 1 diabetes patients had VDJ junctions that carried fewer insertions and more deletions.

The TCR sequence derives from a man aged 25 to 45 with type 1 diabetes. The gene calls are TRBV5-1 and TRBJ2-7; a possible D gene is TRBD1 (5 bases). Sequenced sample: central memory CD4+ T cells from blood. In DNA, the CDR3 is TGCGCCAGCAGCTTGGGAACAGGTCACTACGAGCAGTACTTC. The encoded protein is CASSLGTGHYEQYF.